These 8 T cell receptor beta chains came from one sample sequenced in a study of shared clonotypes between healthy human individuals (dated by TCRdb to 2020 to 2022). The method behind the library was the immunoSEQ multiplex PCR assay. TCRdb stores this immuneACCESS table with in-frame sequences only. Part of the clones is absent; in the studies checked, under half of the shortfall reflects unresolved V genes, and no reason is known for the rest. The sample data list 2 million to 2.5 million clones, and roughly 93% of these were observed just once. The ten largest account for roughly 0.36% of the sample. The sample was naive CD4+ T cells from PBMCs. In light of the paper, this sample's cell subset or site label describes: CD45RA+ positively selected. These receptors all come from a man between 18 and 29 years old in good health. Some clones in this sample may be carry-over from other donors' samples.

The chain links TRBV2 to TRBJ2-3; possibly TRBD2 for D (6 bases). This CDR3 region has 15 residues. V shed 6 bases and J shed 4 bases, with 17 bases lying between them. Germline CDR1 and CDR2: SNHLY and FYNNEI. CDR3 region: CASSLEGLRADTQYF. In DNA form, the CDR3 reads TGTGCCAGCAGCCTGGAGGGTCTGCGGGCAGATACGCAGTATTTT.

The chain recombines TRBV5-1 with TRBJ1-3; D perhaps matches TRBD1 (5 bases). The CDR3 is 14 residues long. Trimming left V 4 bases short and J 4 bases short, with 12 bases between. CDR1 is SGHRS and CDR2 is YFSETQ in the germline V gene. The CDR3, as DNA: TGCGCCAGCAGCACCGCAGGGCACGGAAACACCATATATTTT. Encoded protein: CASSTAGHGNTIYF.

The chain carries TRBV28 and TRBJ2-3; D might be TRBD2 (5 bases). The CDR3 is 16 residues long. V dropped 5 bases and J dropped 4 bases, with 19 bases sitting between them. From germline, CDR1 is MDHEN and CDR2 SYDVKM. This CDR3 is CASSPVLDYSADTQYF. The CDR3 DNA follows: TGTGCCAGCAGTCCAGTTCTAGACTATTCCGCAGATACGCAGTATTTT.

This chain uses TRBV11-1 with TRBJ2-1; D is perhaps TRBD2 (6 bases). Trimming pared 5 bases from V and 7 bases from J, leaving 21 bases between. This CDR3 has 16 residues. From germline, CDR1 is SGHAT and CDR2 FQDESV (reference sequence). The DNA for the CDR3 is TGTGCCAGCAGCCCGCGTGGGGACGGGAGTATAAATGAGCAGTTCTTC. This encodes CASSPRGDGSINEQFF.

This rearrangement joins TRBV19 to TRBJ2-7; TRBD2 aligns across 11 bases. The germline V gene has CDR1 LNHDA and CDR2 SQIVND (reference sequence). V gave up 4 bases and J gave up 5 bases; unmatched junction bases: 4. The CDR3 runs to 14 residues. CDR3 sequence (DNA): TGTGCCAGTAGTAGACTAGCGGGACCCGACGAGCAGTACTTC. Its translation: CASSRLAGPDEQYF.

As to this clone: Other DNA sequences within the sample encode an identical CDR3. The genes are TRBV5-1 and TRBJ2-5; 13 bases align to TRBD2. The CDR3 is made up of 16 amino acids. The V segment lost 3 bases and the J segment 2 bases; nucleotides outside the gene matches: 4. CDR1 and CDR2 (germline): SGHRS, YFSETQ. This CDR3 reads CASSSRLAGGQETQYF. CDR3 DNA: TGCGCCAGCAGCTCCCGACTAGCGGGAGGACAAGAGACCCAGTACTTC.

With respect to this clone: Within the sample, other DNA sequences also encode this same CDR3. J is TRBJ2-7 and V is TRBV5-4; TRBD1 matches at 11 bases. The CDR3 covers 15 residues. Germline CDR1 and CDR2: SGHNT and YYREEE (reference sequence). Germline trimming cut 0 bases from V and 4 bases from J; bases unmatched to any gene: 3. CDR3 protein: CASSLGGQGAYEQYF. In nucleotides, the CDR3 is TGTGCCAGCAGCTTGGGTGGACAGGGGGCGTACGAGCAGTACTTC.

The chain is built from TRBV28 and TRBJ1-3; 9 bases line up with TRBD1. The CDR3 is 15 amino acids. With V trimmed by 6 bases and J by 4 bases, 7 bases remained unmatched. Per the germline V gene, CDR1 is MDHEN and CDR2 is SYDVKM. The CDR3: CASSLQGAWGNTIYF. The CDR3, as DNA: TGTGCCAGCAGCCTACAGGGGGCTTGGGGAAACACCATATATTTT.